The rows below give T cell receptor beta chains drawn from one sample of a study of T cell responses to AZD1222 COVID-19 vaccine. Sequenced by immunoSEQ multiplex PCR; TCRdb stores in-frame clones only, minus some. The sample shows roughly 120,000 clones, around 88% of them seen only once. The specimen comprised peripheral blood, sampled 28 days after the second AZD1222 dose. These receptor sequences come from an adult who received the AZD1222 COVID-19 vaccine. Each CDR3 is given with its conserved first and last residue. A D gene is named only where the DNA matches it firmly. Where a row states a size, it is once, few, many or the class of an expanded clone; other rows omit it.

J gene,clone size,D gene,V gene,CDR3 protein,CDR3 DNA
TRBJ1-1,-,-,TRBV2,CASSAARNTEAFF,TGTGCCAGCAGTGCCGCCAGGAACACTGAAGCTTTCTTT
TRBJ2-2,-,TRBD1,TRBV19,CASSIGERQGAHSTGELFF,TGTGCCAGTAGTATCGGGGAGAGACAGGGGGCGCACAGTACCGGGGAGCTGTTTTTT
TRBJ2-1,-,TRBD2,TRBV11-3,CASSLSGGGYNEQFF,TGTGCCAGCAGCTTATCAGGCGGGGGCTACAATGAGCAGTTCTTC
TRBJ1-2,-,-,TRBV28,CAGHQQGGHYGYTF,TGTGCCGGTCACCAACAAGGGGGGCACTATGGCTACACCTTC
TRBJ1-2,-,TRBD1,TRBV7-9,CASRALKGQGGYGYTF,TGTGCCAGCAGGGCCCTTAAAGGACAGGGGGGCTATGGCTACACCTTC
TRBJ2-5,-,-,TRBV3-1/TRBV3-2,CASSQQPGQQETQYF,TGTGCCAGCAGCCAGCAACCAGGACAACAAGAGACCCAGTACTTC
TRBJ1-1,once,-,TRBV7-9,CASSQYPGGGDTEAFF,TGTGCCAGCAGCCAATATCCTGGAGGGGGGGACACTGAAGCTTTCTTT
TRBJ1-1,-,TRBD1,TRBV7-3,CASSLRGTGRGTEAFF,TGTGCCAGCAGCTTAAGGGGGACAGGGAGGGGCACTGAAGCTTTCTTT
TRBJ1-6,-,-,TRBV5-6,CASSNTGSSYNSPLHF,TGTGCCAGCAGCAACACAGGGAGCTCCTATAATTCACCCCTCCACTTT
TRBJ2-1,-,TRBD2,TRBV3-1/TRBV3-2,CASSQAPSGGEQFF,TGTGCCAGCAGCCAAGCCCCTAGCGGGGGCGAGCAGTTCTTC
TRBJ1-4,-,-,TRBV7-8,CASSSPLRGINEKLFF,TGTGCCAGCAGCAGCCCCCTACGGGGGATTAATGAAAAACTGTTTTTT
TRBJ1-2,-,-,TRBV10-3,CAISESTGAYGYTF,TGTGCCATCAGTGAGTCGACGGGGGCCTATGGCTACACCTTC
TRBJ1-5,-,TRBD1,TRBV6-5,CASNPTGGVSQPQHF,TGTGCCAGCAACCCGACAGGGGGCGTGAGTCAGCCCCAGCATTTT
TRBJ2-1,-,-,TRBV7-2,CASSLARGQNEQFF,TGTGCCAGCAGCTTAGCGCGCGGCCAAAATGAGCAGTTCTTC
TRBJ2-1,-,TRBD2,TRBV4-1,CASSLLAGVHNEQFF,TGCGCCAGCAGCCTACTAGCGGGGGTACACAATGAGCAGTTCTTC
TRBJ1-1,-,TRBD1,TRBV2,CASSPDRGSTEAFF,TGTGCCAGCAGCCCTGACAGGGGGAGTACTGAAGCTTTCTTT
TRBJ2-3,-,TRBD1,TRBV24-1,CAKQLSKDRGTDTQYF,TGTGCCAAACAGCTCTCAAAGGACAGGGGGACAGATACGCAGTATTTT
TRBJ2-5,-,-,TRBV6-2/TRBV6-3,CASSFQETQYF,TGTGCCAGCAGTTTCCAAGAGACCCAGTACTTC
TRBJ1-4,-,TRBD1,TRBV6-5,CASGQGEGWNEKLFF,TGTGCCAGCGGTCAGGGGGAAGGTTGGAACGAAAAACTGTTTTTT
TRBJ1-1,-,-,TRBV18,CASSPPDTEAFF,TGTGCCAGCTCACCACCTGACACTGAAGCTTTCTTT
TRBJ1-1,few,-,TRBV27,CASRPQGLTDTEAFF,TGTGCCAGCAGGCCCCAGGGTCTCACCGACACTGAAGCTTTCTTT
TRBJ1-6,once,-,TRBV5-1,CASSFGNSPLHF,TGCGCCAGCAGCTTCGGGAATTCACCCCTCCACTTT
TRBJ1-2,-,-,TRBV6-5,CASSYRGIPGYTF,TGTGCCAGCAGTTACAGGGGAATACCAGGCTACACCTTC
TRBJ1-1,-,-,TRBV20-1,CSASDGGTEAFF,TGCAGTGCTAGTGACGGGGGTACTGAAGCTTTCTTT
TRBJ1-1,-,TRBD1,TRBV7-2,CASRPGQYTEAFF,TGTGCCAGCAGACCGGGACAGTACACTGAAGCTTTCTTT
TRBJ2-7,-,TRBD1,TRBV6-5,CASSYSGQGSYEQYF,TGTGCCAGCAGTTACTCAGGACAGGGCTCCTACGAGCAGTACTTC
TRBJ1-1,-,-,TRBV18,CASSPDGDTEAFF,TGTGCCAGCTCCCCGGACGGAGACACTGAAGCTTTCTTT
TRBJ2-7,-,TRBD2,TRBV7-2,CASSLGGGTSYEQYF,TGTGCCAGCAGCTTAGGGGGGGGAACGAGCTACGAGCAGTACTTC
TRBJ1-2,-,-,TRBV7-9,CASSLAGRSYGYTF,TGTGCCAGCAGCTTAGCGGGGAGGAGCTATGGCTACACCTTC
TRBJ1-5,-,-,TRBV7-9,CASSLAGTQNQPQHF,TGTGCCAGCAGCTTAGCTGGGACCCAAAATCAGCCCCAGCATTTT
TRBJ1-1,-,-,TRBV7-5,CARSVTGTQTMNTEAFF,TGTGCCAGAAGCGTCACCGGGACACAAACCATGAACACTGAAGCTTTCTTT
TRBJ1-1,-,-,TRBV7-2,CASSYPGGRPNTEAFF,TGTGCCAGCAGCTACCCGGGGGGGCGACCGAACACTGAAGCTTTCTTT
TRBJ2-7,-,-,TRBV7-9,CASSPLGGYGQYF,TGTGCCAGCAGCCCCCTTGGGGGATATGGGCAGTACTTC
TRBJ1-6,-,TRBD1,TRBV18,CASSPVGGQTNSPLHF,TGTGCCAGCTCACCCGTGGGGGGACAGACTAATTCACCCCTCCACTTT
TRBJ2-3,-,-,TRBV18,CASSPKRSPLTDTQYF,TGTGCCAGCTCACCGAAGCGGAGCCCACTCACAGATACGCAGTATTTT
TRBJ1-5,-,TRBD1,TRBV18,CASSLRTGRDQPQHF,TGTGCCAGCTCACTAAGGACAGGGAGGGATCAGCCCCAGCATTTT
TRBJ2-1,-,-,TRBV4-3,CASSQEIAGASNEQFF,TGCGCCAGCAGCCAAGAAATCGCGGGGGCGTCCAATGAGCAGTTCTTC
TRBJ1-5,-,TRBD1,TRBV6-2/TRBV6-3,CASSYSGTGVRQPQHF,TGTGCCAGCAGTTACTCTGGGACAGGGGTACGGCAGCCCCAGCATTTT
TRBJ1-1,-,TRBD1,TRBV7-2,CASSSIRGPSTEAFF,TGTGCCAGCAGCTCGATCAGGGGGCCGAGCACTGAAGCTTTCTTT
TRBJ1-1,once,-,TRBV29-1,CSVKGLMNTEAFF,TGCAGCGTTAAGGGCCTCATGAACACTGAAGCTTTCTTT
TRBJ1-4,-,TRBD1,TRBV7-9,CASSSQGGNEKLFF,TGTGCCAGCAGCTCGCAGGGGGGAAATGAAAAACTGTTTTTT
TRBJ1-1,-,TRBD1,TRBV9,CASSPGTARTEAFF,TGTGCCAGCAGCCCCGGGACAGCTCGCACTGAAGCTTTCTTT
TRBJ2-7,-,-,TRBV27,CASSLLTSPVYEQYF,TGTGCCAGCAGTTTATTGACCTCACCCGTCTACGAGCAGTACTTC
TRBJ2-7,few,-,TRBV28,CASSFGVREQYF,TGTGCCAGCAGTTTCGGGGTTCGCGAGCAGTACTTC
TRBJ1-2,-,-,TRBV4-1,CASSQPNLYGYTF,TGCGCCAGCAGCCAGCCTAACCTCTATGGCTACACCTTC
TRBJ2-3,-,-,TRBV18,CASSPSNPHTDTQYF,TGTGCCAGCTCACCAAGTAATCCCCACACAGATACGCAGTATTTT
TRBJ2-1,-,TRBD1,TRBV27,CASSLSQGNWGEQFF,TGTGCCAGCAGTTTATCACAGGGGAATTGGGGTGAGCAGTTCTTC
TRBJ2-1,-,TRBD2,TRBV6-5,CASSKTSGGYNEQFF,TGTGCCAGCAGTAAAACTAGCGGGGGCTACAATGAGCAGTTCTTC